One sample yielded the 25 T cell receptor beta chains listed below, sequenced in a study of control samples from healthy donors and cancer patients. The repertoire was sequenced with immunoSEQ multiplex PCR; TCRdb's copy has only in-frame clones and lacks some. The data hold fewer than 200,000 clones, with just under 95% observed a single time. The sequenced sample was blood. Receptors were obtained from a woman in her sixties or seventies in good health.

The chain's CDR3 is CASSLVTGSVYYTF. In DNA form, the CDR3 reads TGTGCCAGCAGCTTGGTTACAGGGTCAGTATACTACACCTTC. The chain uses TRBV5-5 and TRBJ1-2; a possible D gene is TRBD1 (6 bases). Trimming took 0 bases from V and 10 from J, leaving 16 bases between them. CDR1 is SGHKS, CDR2 YYEKEE, per germline (reference sequence). The CDR3 is made up of 14 amino acids.

V and J are TRBV7-8 and TRBJ1-2; D gene uncertain. The CDR3 sequence is 14 residues long. Germline assignment: CDR1 SGHVS and CDR2 FQNEAQ. V lost 3 bases to trimming and J lost 3 bases, with 11 bases between them. CDR3 sequence reads: CASSFRDTYYGYTF. The CDR3 DNA reads TGTGCCAGCAGCTTCAGAGACACCTACTATGGCTACACCTTC.

The rearrangement links TRBV7-9 to TRBJ2-2; 8 nucleotides match TRBD1. This CDR3 has 17 residues. Germline V lookup: CDR1 SEHNR, CDR2 FQNEAQ (reference sequence). Trimming at V came to 1 base and at J to 0 bases, leaving 4 bases not matched to a gene. The CDR3 bases are TGTGCCAGCAGCTTAGTGGCAGGGGGCGCGAACACCGGGGAGCTGTTTTTT. As protein: CASSLVAGGANTGELFF.

This sequence joins TRBV6-2 or TRBV6-3 and TRBJ2-6; D is undetermined. CDR3 length: 14 residues. Trimming cost V 4 bases and J 0 bases, with 4 bases left between them. Germline V gene data show CDR1 as MNHEY and CDR2 as SVGEGT. As DNA, the CDR3 is TGTGCCAGCAGTTTTAGCTCTGGGGCCAACGTCCTGACTTTC. This translates into CASSFSSGANVLTF.

The chain uses TRBV5-1 and TRBJ1-1; D might be TRBD1 (5 bases). The V end was cut by 4 bases, the J end by 8 bases, with 15 bases between. In germline, CDR1 is SGHRS, CDR2 YFSETQ. The CDR3 is 13 residues long. The CDR3 DNA reads TGCGCCAGCAGCCCCCTGGGGGAATCAGAAGCTTTCTTT. This codes for CASSPLGESEAFF.

The J gene is TRBJ2-7, the V gene TRBV3-1 (or the pseudogene TRBV3-2); 7 bases fit TRBD2. The CDR3 consists of 15 residues. In germline, CDR1 is LGHDT, CDR2 YNNKEL (reference sequence). With V trimmed by 1 base and J by 2 bases, 5 bases remained unmatched. The CDR3 DNA follows: TGTGCCAGCAGCCAAGGGCTAGCGGACCCCTACGAGCAGTACTTC. Translating it yields CASSQGLADPYEQYF.

This clone has a single count. The V gene is TRBV7-9, the J gene TRBJ1-1; 9 positions agree with TRBD1. With 5 bases clipped from V and 0 bases from J, the junction kept 4 bases outside the gene matches. From germline, CDR1 is SEHNR and CDR2 FQNEAQ (reference sequence). CDR3 length: 15 residues. CDR3 region: CASSPRDRVNTEAFF. The CDR3 nucleotides read TGTGCCAGCAGCCCTCGGGACAGGGTGAACACTGAAGCTTTCTTT.

This chain links TRBV5-1 with TRBJ2-1; D might be TRBD1 (6 bases). CDR1 is SGHRS, CDR2 YFSETQ, per germline. The CDR3 extends over 14 amino acids. The germline V and J ends were trimmed by 4 bases and 7 bases, with 15 bases remaining between them. The CDR3 spells CASSLGTSLNEQFF. DNA for the CDR3: TGCGCCAGCAGCCTAGGGACAAGTTTGAATGAGCAGTTCTTC.

The J gene is TRBJ1-2, the V gene TRBV7-9; the D gene is possibly TRBD1 (5 bases). The CDR3 extends over 11 amino acids. V lost 5 bases to trimming and J lost 4 bases, with 5 bases between them. CDR1 is SEHNR and CDR2 is FQNEAQ in the germline V gene (reference sequence). CDR3 in amino acids: CASSRGYGYTF. CDR3 DNA: TGTGCCAGCAGCAGGGGCTATGGCTACACCTTC. Full variable domain (missing parts from reference TRBV7-9 and TRBJ1-2): DTGVSQNPRHKITKRGQNVTFRCDPISEHNRLYWYRQTLGQGPEFLTYFQNEAQLEKSRLLSDRFSAERPKGSFSTLEIQRTEQGDSAMYLCASSRGYGYTFGSGTRLTVV.

The V call is TRBV9, the J call TRBJ2-7, with TRBD1 matching over 9 bases. This CDR3 has 14 residues. CDR1 SGDLS and CDR2 YYNGEE come from the germline V gene. After removal of 1 base from V and 4 bases from J, the junction contained 3 bases not matched to a gene. CDR3 amino acids: CASSVRGQGYEQYF. The CDR3 DNA is TGTGCCAGCAGCGTAAGGGGACAGGGATACGAGCAGTACTTC.

The V call is TRBV10-3, the J call TRBJ2-3; 11 bases are shared with TRBD2. CDR1 is ENHRY, CDR2 SYGVKD, per germline. The CDR3 is 15 amino acids. J gave up 4 bases and V 3 bases, and 3 bases lay outside the gene matches. CDR3 sequence (DNA): TGTGCCATCAGTGAAACTAGCGGGGGCTCAGATACGCAGTATTTT. It translates to CAISETSGGSDTQYF.

This chain links TRBV12-2 with TRBJ1-5. TRBV12-2 is designated a pseudogene. The CDR3 length is 13 residues. For the CDR3, the DNA is TGTGCAAGTCGCTTATTTGGGGGTCAGCCCCAGCATTTT. Its protein is CASRLFGGQPQHF.

The sample holds one count of this clone. The chain couples TRBV18 to TRBJ2-7; 9 positions match TRBD1. This CDR3 has 14 amino acids. Germline V lookup: CDR1 KGHSH, CDR2 LQKENI. V trimming: 3 bases; J trimming: 3 bases; junction bases outside the gene matches: 3. CDR3 loop: CASSPDRGNYEQYF. The CDR3 DNA reads as TGTGCCAGCTCACCCGACAGGGGGAACTACGAGCAGTACTTC.

This clone has just one count. V and J are TRBV5-4 and TRBJ2-1, with 11 bases identical to TRBD2. The CDR3 spans 16 residues. In germline, CDR1 is SGHNT, CDR2 YYREEE (reference sequence). With 0 bases clipped from V and 10 bases from J, the junction kept 9 bases outside the gene matches. In DNA form, the CDR3 reads TGTGCCAGCAGCTTGGTAGTAGCGGGGGGGCCGGGGGAGCAGTTCTTC. Translation: CASSLVVAGGPGEQFF. Using reference TRBV5-4 and TRBJ2-1 for the parts outside the CDR3, the full variable domain is ETGVTQSPTHLIKTRGQQVTLRCSSQSGHNTVSWYQQALGQGPQFIFQYYREEENGRGNFPPRFSGLQFPNYSSELNVNALELDDSALYLCASSLVVAGGPGEQFFGPGTRLTVL.

This sequence joins TRBV27 and TRBJ1-3; D possibly corresponds to TRBD1 (6 bases). The ends were cut back, 1 base at V and 1 base at J, with 14 bases in the middle. The CDR3 has 17 residues. Germline loops: CDR1 MNHEY, CDR2 SMNVEV (reference sequence). The DNA for the CDR3 is TGTGCCAGCAGTTTATGGGGTCCAGGGGAGTCTGGAAACACCATATATTTT. As protein: CASSLWGPGESGNTIYF.

This sequence joins TRBV2 and TRBJ2-1; 7 bases match TRBD2. The CDR3 spans 15 residues. J gave up 2 bases and V 7 bases, and 8 bases lay outside the gene matches. CDR1 SNHLY and CDR2 FYNNEI come from the germline V gene. In DNA form, the CDR3 reads TGTGCCAGCACAACTATGCGGGGGACCTACAATGAGCAGTTCTTC. Amino acids: CASTTMRGTYNEQFF.

This sequence joins TRBV5-1 and TRBJ2-5; D tentatively reads TRBD1 or TRBD2 (6 bases each). With 3 bases removed from V and 5 bases from J, the gap between germline ends came to 14 bases. CDR3 size: 14 residues. From germline, CDR1 is SGHRS and CDR2 YFSETQ. The CDR3 DNA is TGCGCCAGCAGCTGGGGGGCCAAGGGGGAGACCCAGTACTTC. Encoded protein: CASSWGAKGETQYF.

This rearrangement joins TRBV5-1 to TRBJ1-1, with unresolved D. In germline, CDR1 is SGHRS, CDR2 YFSETQ. With 4 bases removed from V and 5 bases from J, the gap between germline ends came to 18 bases. The CDR3 has 15 amino acids. CDR3 sequence: CASSPIGGLGTEAFF. In DNA, the CDR3 is TGCGCCAGCAGCCCGATTGGAGGGTTGGGTACTGAAGCTTTCTTT. The variable domain in full, completed from reference TRBV5-1 and TRBJ1-1, reads KAGVTQTPRYLIKTRGQQVTLSCSPISGHRSVSWYQQTPGQGLQFLFEYFSETQRNKGNFPGRFSGRQFSNSRSEMNVSTLELGDSALYLCASSPIGGLGTEAFFGQGTRLTVV.

V is TRBV9 and J is TRBJ2-2, with 12 bases that match TRBD2. CDR1 SGDLS and CDR2 YYNGEE come from the germline V gene. With V trimmed by 2 bases and J by 6 bases, 8 bases remained unmatched. This CDR3 has 17 amino acids. Here the CDR3 DNA reads TGTGCCAGCAGCGTGGCTGCTAGCGGGGGGGCGGCCGGGGAGCTGTTTTTT. It is translated as CASSVAASGGAAGELFF.

The V call is TRBV11-3, the J call TRBJ2-7; D is undetermined. This CDR3 contains 20 residues. Germline V gene lookup returns CDR1 SGHNT and CDR2 YENEEA. Trimming shortened V by 6 bases and J by 2 bases, and 32 bases separated the two germline ends. CDR3 bases: TGTGCCAGCAGGCCTCGAGTGGGTCTTCCGGGCCCTCAATTGGCCTACGAGCAGTACTTC. It is translated as CASRPRVGLPGPQLAYEQYF.

The J gene is TRBJ2-7, the V gene TRBV6-6; 7 nucleotides match TRBD1. CDR1 and CDR2 from the germline V gene are MNHNY and SVGAGI (reference sequence). The ends lost 2 bases at V and 2 bases at J; junction bases unmatched: 6. The CDR3 is made up of 15 amino acids. CDR3 residues: CASSYTGDITYEQYF. The CDR3 bases are TGTGCCAGCAGTTACACAGGGGATATAACCTACGAGCAGTACTTC.

The chain joins TRBV7-2 to TRBJ1-2; D is unclear. Trimming removed 4 bases from V and 4 bases from J, with 10 bases in between. The CDR3 has 13 amino acids. Looked up from germline, CDR1 is SGHTA and CDR2 is FQGNSA. The CDR3: CASSSPMTYGYTF. In nucleotides, the CDR3 is TGTGCCAGCAGCTCCCCGATGACCTATGGCTACACCTTC.

The chain employs TRBV20-1 and TRBJ1-2; the D is unclear. Germline V gene sequence: CDR1 DFQATT, CDR2 SNEGSKA (reference sequence). CDR3 size: 12 residues. Trimming removed 3 bases from V and 8 bases from J, with 13 bases in between. The CDR3 bases are TGCAGTGCTAGTCGGCAGAGTGAAGGCTACACCTTC. Amino acid sequence: CSASRQSEGYTF.

This clone was recorded a few times. The rearrangement joins TRBV11-3 to TRBJ1-1; D remains unclear. Germline V lookup: CDR1 SGHNT, CDR2 YENEEA. The CDR3 runs 14 residues. The V end lost 5 bases, the J end lost 4 bases, and 14 bases lay between the germline ends. The CDR3 DNA sequence: TGTGCCAGCAGCACTGGTCAACCGGGCACTGAAGCTTTCTTT. Its translation: CASSTGQPGTEAFF.

The genes are TRBV12-3 or TRBV12-4 and TRBJ1-2; D is undetermined. With 5 bases removed from V and 2 bases from J, the gap between germline ends came to 9 bases. The CDR3 has 13 amino acids. The CDR3 DNA is TGTGCCAGCAGTCCTGACGGGAACTATGGCTACACCTTC. Amino acids: CASSPDGNYGYTF.